This T cell receptor (beta chain) emerged from a study of cytomegalovirus exposure and HLA in healthy donors. The study, taken as a whole, reports: Indistinguishability led to the exclusion of some V segments, TRBV6-2 and TRBV6-3 included.

Remarks on this clone: Its antigen is unknown.

The germline V and J ends were trimmed by 6 bases and 0 bases, with 11 bases remaining between them. The CDR3 spans 14 residues. Germline loops: CDR1 SGHTA, CDR2 FQGTGA. The PCR ran on 60 Vbeta and 13 Jbeta primers. Using immunoSEQ multiplex PCR, the repertoire was profiled, and TCRdb retains in-frame clones only, with some absent. Altogether about 140,000 clones are present, roughly four fifths being singletons, with the ten largest covering approximately 1.9%. Sequencing was performed on PBMCs. The receptor comes from a woman aged 40 to 55 in good health and CMV-seronegative. The chain employs TRBV7-3 and TRBJ1-1; D unresolved. The CDR3 nucleotides read TGTGCCAGCAGACCCGAGGGCCTGAACACTGAAGCTTTCTTT. Amino acids: CASRPEGLNTEAFF.